One and the same sample provided the 26 T cell receptor beta chains below, sequenced in a study of control samples from healthy donors and cancer patients. Only in-frame clones appear in the TCRdb table, and some are missing; sequencing was by immunoSEQ multiplex PCR. The data hold some 64,000 clones, with approximately 87% observed a single time. The sequencing sample was made of PBMCs. These receptors came from a woman between 50 and 59 years old with head and neck cancer.

The chain carries TRBV30 and TRBJ1-4; D unresolved. Trimming cost V 5 bases and J 5 bases, with 12 bases left between them. Germline lookup yields CDR1 GTSNPN and CDR2 SVGIG (reference sequence). The CDR3 sequence is 13 residues long. CDR3 in amino acids: CAWDTGSNEKLFF. DNA for the CDR3: TGTGCCTGGGATACGGGGTCGAATGAAAAACTGTTTTTT.

This clone was found once. The CDR3 sequence: CATSSQGSGYTF. The CDR3 DNA is TGTGCCACCAGTAGCCAGGGTTCTGGCTACACCTTC. V is TRBV24-1 and J is TRBJ1-2, with a tentative D call TRBD1 (5 bases). V lost 6 bases and J lost 7, with 11 bases in between. The germline CDR1 and CDR2 sequences are KGHDR and SFDVKD. The CDR3 length is 12 residues.

The chain employs TRBV6-5 and TRBJ1-5; the match to TRBD1 covers 9 bases. Germline trimming cut 8 bases from V and 4 bases from J; bases unmatched to any gene: 3. Germline V lookup: CDR1 MNHEY, CDR2 SVGAGI. This CDR3 has 13 amino acids. As DNA, the CDR3 is TGTGCCAGCGGACAGGGGAGAAATCAGCCCCAGCATTTT. Translation gives CASGQGRNQPQHF.

J is TRBJ1-6 and V is TRBV19, with 7 positions matching TRBD1. V gave up 5 bases and J gave up 7 bases; unmatched junction bases: 5. CDR1 is LNHDA and CDR2 is SQIVND in the germline V gene (reference sequence). This CDR3 has 14 amino acids. The CDR3 spells CASSGRTGNSPLHF. DNA of the CDR3: TGTGCCAGTAGTGGCCGGACAGGCAATTCACCCCTCCACTTT.

The chain combines TRBV7-9 with TRBJ2-7; D remains unclear. In germline, CDR1 is SEHNR, CDR2 FQNEAQ (reference sequence). This CDR3 has 13 residues. With 5 bases removed from V and 3 bases from J, the gap between germline ends came to 11 bases. CDR3: CASSATGIYEQYF. The CDR3 DNA is TGTGCCAGCAGCGCGACCGGTATCTACGAGCAGTACTTC. The full variable domain, completed using reference TRBV7-9 and TRBJ2-7, is DTGVSQNPRHKITKRGQNVTFRCDPISEHNRLYWYRQTLGQGPEFLTYFQNEAQLEKSRLLSDRFSAERPKGSFSTLEIQRTEQGDSAMYLCASSATGIYEQYFGPGTRLTVT.

The V call is TRBV7-8, the J call TRBJ2-1; D uncertain. Between the trimmed V and J ends, which lost 1 base and 6 bases, there was a span of 10 bases. The CDR3 consists of 14 residues. The germline V gene encodes CDR1 SGHVS and CDR2 FQNEAQ. CDR3 residues: CASSLGGLPNEQFF. Here the CDR3 DNA reads TGTGCCAGCAGCTTAGGCGGCTTACCCAATGAGCAGTTCTTC.

V gene TRBV5-1 combines with J gene TRBJ2-2; 7 bases are a match to TRBD1. The CDR3 runs 15 residues. CDR1 and CDR2 from the germline V gene are SGHRS and YFSETQ. Trimming cost V 0 bases and J 5 bases; bases outside gene matches: 4. Here the CDR3 DNA reads TGCGCCAGCAGCTTGGACAGGGGACGGACCGGGGAGCTGTTTTTT. Its protein is CASSLDRGRTGELFF.

V usage is TRBV13 and J usage is TRBJ1-2; possibly TRBD1 for D (5 bases). CDR1 and CDR2 from the germline V gene are PRHDT and FYEKMQ (reference sequence). Trimming shortened V by 3 bases and J by 2 bases, and 10 bases separated the two germline ends. CDR3 length: 14 amino acids. The CDR3 reads CASSFRDGNYGYTF. In nucleotides, the CDR3 is TGTGCCAGCAGCTTCCGGGACGGAAACTATGGCTACACCTTC.

The rearrangement links TRBV30 to TRBJ1-6; no reliable D call. Looked up from germline, CDR1 is GTSNPN and CDR2 is SVGIG (reference sequence). Trimming shortened V by 2 bases and J by 8 bases, and 4 bases separated the two germline ends. The length of the CDR3 is 11 residues. The CDR3 here is CAWSTDSPLHF. DNA for the CDR3: TGTGCCTGGAGTACTGATTCACCCCTCCACTTT. Complete variable domain (other parts from reference TRBV30 and TRBJ1-6): SQTIHQWPATLVQPVGSPLSLECTVEGTSNPNLYWYRQAAGRGLQLLFYSVGIGQISSEVPQNLSASRPQDRQFILSSKKLLLSDSGFYLCAWSTDSPLHFGNGTRLTVT.

V and J are TRBV20-1 and TRBJ1-4, with unresolved D. Germline CDR1 and CDR2: DFQATT and SNEGSKA (reference sequence). Deletions cut 5 bases from V and 1 base from J, with 2 bases between. There are 11 residues in the CDR3. The CDR3, as DNA: TGCAGTGCTGGAACTAATGAAAAACTGTTTTTT. Translation: CSAGTNEKLFF.

The gene calls are TRBV7-2 and TRBJ2-5; tentatively, D is TRBD1 or TRBD2 (6 bases each). Germline-derived CDR1 and CDR2 are SGHTA and FQGNSA. The CDR3 spans 11 residues. V lost 3 bases and J lost 13, with 12 bases in between. The DNA for the CDR3 is TGTGCCAGCAGCTTGGAGGGGGGCGCGTACTTC. Translated, it gives CASSLEGGAYF.

The V and J genes are TRBV4-3 and TRBJ2-2, with 7 nucleotides matching TRBD2. Unmatched junction bases numbered 9, after V lost 4 bases and J lost 7 bases. Germline lookup yields CDR1 LGHNA and CDR2 YSLEER. The CDR3 totals 15 residues. The CDR3 DNA is TGCGCCAGCAGCCCTAGCGGCCGAGGGATCGGGGAGCTGTTTTTT. Translated: CASSPSGRGIGELFF.

As regards this clone: The sample carries other DNA sequences with the same CDR3. The V gene is TRBV7-2, the J gene TRBJ2-7; TRBD2 matches 11 bases. Germline CDR1 reads SGHTA; CDR2 reads FQGNSA. This CDR3 has 14 residues. V shed 5 bases, J shed 4 bases, and the junction held 4 bases outside the gene matches. This CDR3 reads CASSPSGGTYEQYF. DNA of the CDR3: TGTGCCAGCAGCCCTAGCGGGGGGACATACGAGCAGTACTTC.

J is TRBJ2-7 and V is TRBV12-3 or TRBV12-4, with 9 positions matching TRBD1. The CDR3 covers 13 residues. V was pared by 1 base and J by 5 bases, with 0 bases of the junction left unmatched. The CDR3 reads CASSLGTGDEQYF. In DNA form, the CDR3 reads TGTGCCAGCAGTTTAGGGACAGGGGACGAGCAGTACTTC.

The chain links TRBV6-2 or TRBV6-3 to TRBJ2-5; 9 positions match TRBD2. This CDR3 spans 17 amino acids. The trim removed 2 bases at V and 5 bases at J, leaving 12 bases unmatched. Germline values: CDR1 MNHEY, CDR2 SVGEGT. The CDR3 is CASSYPPGGGARETQYF. DNA for the CDR3: TGTGCCAGCAGTTACCCTCCTGGCGGGGGGGCCCGGGAGACCCAGTACTTC.

On this clone itself: At the DNA level, this CDR3 is encoded by other sequences in the same sample as well. The V call is TRBV7-9, the J call TRBJ2-3; D ambiguous. This CDR3 spans 12 amino acids. CDR1 and CDR2 (germline): SEHNR, FQNEAQ (reference sequence). Trimming left V 1 base short and J 4 bases short, with 3 bases between. This chain's CDR3 is CASSLVADTQYF. The CDR3 DNA is TGTGCCAGCAGCTTAGTTGCAGATACGCAGTATTTT.

The gene calls are TRBV6-2 or TRBV6-3 and TRBJ2-7; 7 nucleotides align to TRBD1. Unmatched junction bases numbered 12, after V lost 5 bases and J lost 2 bases. The CDR3 consists of 16 residues. Germline CDR1 reads MNHEY; CDR2 reads SVGEGT. CDR3 DNA: TGTGCCAGCAGTCGAACCCCCTCTACAGGGGCCTACGAGCAGTACTTC. It yields the protein CASSRTPSTGAYEQYF.

The J gene is TRBJ1-4, the V gene TRBV18; no definite D call. V lost 3 bases to trimming and J lost 8 bases, with 13 bases between them. CDR1 and CDR2 from the germline V gene are KGHSH and LQKENI. This CDR3 comprises 14 residues. The CDR3 region is CASSPLPSKEKLFF. The CDR3 nucleotides read TGTGCCAGCTCACCGCTACCTTCCAAGGAAAAACTGTTTTTT. The variable domain in full, completed from reference TRBV18 and TRBJ1-4, reads NAGVMQNPRHLVRRRGQEARLRCSPMKGHSHVYWYRQLPEEGLKFMVYLQKENIIDESGMPKERFSAEFPKEGPSILRIQQVVRGDSAAYFCASSPLPSKEKLFFGSGTQLSVL.

The chain has TRBV28 and TRBJ2-3; weak D call: TRBD1 (6 bases). The CDR3 totals 13 residues. The V end was cut by 11 bases, the J end by 2 bases, with 14 bases between. CDR1 is MDHEN, CDR2 SYDVKM, per germline. CDR3: CAATGQYTDTQYF. CDR3 coding DNA: TGTGCCGCAACAGGACAGTACACAGATACGCAGTATTTT.

The chain combines TRBV3-1 (or the pseudogene TRBV3-2) with TRBJ1-1; D not certain. With 2 bases removed from V and 0 bases from J, the gap between germline ends came to 13 bases. Germline values: CDR1 LGHDT, CDR2 YNNKEL (reference sequence). This CDR3 region has 16 residues. CDR3 in DNA: TGTGCCAGCAGCCAATTTGGTGGGAGGGTGAACACTGAAGCTTTCTTT. Its protein is CASSQFGGRVNTEAFF.

This chain connects TRBV5-1 to TRBJ1-6; D possibly corresponds to TRBD1 (6 bases). In germline, CDR1 is SGHRS, CDR2 YFSETQ. V dropped 5 bases and J dropped 8 bases, with 14 bases sitting between them. The CDR3 loop spans 14 amino acids. CDR3 loop: CASSSQGGDSPLHF. In DNA, the CDR3 is TGCGCCAGCAGTTCACAGGGAGGGGATTCACCCCTCCACTTT.

The CDR3, as DNA: TGCGCCAGCAGCCAACCCAGGCGCCATGAGCAGTTCTTC. It specifies CASSQPRRHEQFF. This chain links TRBV4-1 with TRBJ2-1; D uncertain. Trimming removed 2 bases from V and 8 bases from J, with 10 bases in between. Germline CDR1 reads MGHRA; CDR2 reads YSYEKL. CDR3 length: 13 amino acids.

The chain joins TRBV24-1 to TRBJ2-3; the match to TRBD1 covers 7 bases. The CDR3 extends over 16 amino acids. After removal of 1 base from V and 2 bases from J, the junction contained 5 bases not matched to a gene. The germline CDR1 and CDR2 sequences are KGHDR and SFDVKD. The CDR3 protein is CATSDFGTDLTDTQYF. CDR3 coding DNA: TGTGCCACCAGTGATTTCGGGACAGACCTCACAGATACGCAGTATTTT.

The rearrangement uses TRBV4-1 and TRBJ2-1, with 9 bases lining up with TRBD2. CDR3 length: 17 residues. Trimming at V came to 0 bases and at J to 0 bases, leaving 3 bases not matched to a gene. The germline CDR1 and CDR2 sequences are MGHRA and YSYEKL. The CDR3 loop reads CASSQDSGGSSYNEQFF. The CDR3 coding sequence is TGCGCCAGCAGCCAAGATAGCGGGGGTAGCTCCTACAATGAGCAGTTCTTC.

The chain has TRBV4-1 and TRBJ1-6; D possibly corresponds to TRBD1 (5 bases). Germline assignment: CDR1 MGHRA and CDR2 YSYEKL. This CDR3 is 16 amino acids long. V was pared by 5 bases and J by 3 bases, with 14 bases between. This CDR3 is CASSLGQQDYNSPLHF. CDR3 DNA: TGCGCCAGCAGCTTAGGGCAACAGGACTATAATTCACCCCTCCACTTT.

V gene TRBV6-5 combines with J gene TRBJ1-2; 8 bases map to TRBD1. Germline CDR1 reads MNHEY; CDR2 reads SVGAGI. This CDR3 comprises 14 residues. Unmatched junction bases numbered 4, after V lost 6 bases and J lost 1 base. CDR3 amino acids: CASSLGQGNYGYTF. CDR3 sequence (DNA): TGTGCCAGCAGCCTCGGACAGGGTAACTATGGCTACACCTTC.